What follows are 20 T cell receptor beta chains derived from one specimen sequenced in a study of cytomegalovirus exposure and HLA in healthy donors. The PCR was carried out with 60 Vbeta primers and 13 Jbeta primers. TCRdb keeps only in-frame clones here, not all; method: immunoSEQ multiplex PCR. The data show just over 150,000 clones, with 60% to 80% seen just once and about 1.4% held by the top ten. Material for sequencing was PBMCs. The receptors stem from a woman in her 30s in good health and CMV-seronegative.

The chain is built from TRBV7-9 and TRBJ2-7; 11 nucleotides align to TRBD1. Germline loops: CDR1 SEHNR, CDR2 FQNEAQ (reference sequence). V trimming: 5 bases; J trimming: 5 bases; junction bases outside the gene matches: 5. There are 14 residues in the CDR3. This CDR3 reads CASSLQGQGDEQYF. As DNA, the CDR3 is TGTGCCAGCAGCCTCCAGGGACAGGGGGACGAGCAGTACTTC.

This rearrangement joins TRBV7-9 to TRBJ2-5; TRBD1 agrees at 8 bases. The V gene's germline CDR1 is SEHNR and CDR2 FQNEAQ (reference sequence). CDR3 length: 16 amino acids. J was trimmed by 1 base and V by 4 bases; bases with no gene match: 8. The CDR3, as DNA: TGTGCCAGCAGCTCAAAGGGACAGGCCTTCCAAGAGACCCAGTACTTC. This gives the protein CASSSKGQAFQETQYF.

The chain couples TRBV5-4 to TRBJ2-2; 7 nucleotides align to TRBD2. The CDR3 runs to 17 residues. J lost 1 base, V lost 0 bases, and 6 bases had no gene match. CDR1 SGHNT and CDR2 YYREEE come from the germline V gene (reference sequence). The CDR3 coding sequence is TGTGCCAGCAGCTTGGGGCCAGCGGGGAGGAACACCGGGGAGCTGTTTTTT. The encoded protein is CASSLGPAGRNTGELFF. Complete variable domain (other parts from reference TRBV5-4 and TRBJ2-2): ETGVTQSPTHLIKTRGQQVTLRCSSQSGHNTVSWYQQALGQGPQFIFQYYREEENGRGNFPPRFSGLQFPNYSSELNVNALELDDSALYLCASSLGPAGRNTGELFFGEGSRLTVL.

The V call is TRBV5-4, the J call TRBJ2-1; 12 nucleotides align to TRBD2. Germline assignment: CDR1 SGHNT and CDR2 YYREEE (reference sequence). J lost 7 bases, V lost 4 bases, and 9 bases had no gene match. This CDR3 spans 16 amino acids. CDR3 amino acids: CASSPSLAGGRNEQFF. The CDR3 nucleotides are TGTGCCAGCAGCCCTTCTCTAGCGGGGGGGAGGAATGAGCAGTTCTTC.

The genes are TRBV11-2 and TRBJ1-1; D is perhaps TRBD1 (6 bases). The germline gives CDR1 SGHAT, CDR2 FQNNGV. The CDR3 is 15 residues long. The V end lost 5 bases, the J end lost 3 bases, and 16 bases lay between the germline ends. In DNA form, the CDR3 reads TGTGCCAGCAGCCCCCGATTGGGGGCGCACACTGAAGCTTTCTTT. It specifies CASSPRLGAHTEAFF.

The rearrangement uses TRBV5-1 and TRBJ1-2; D gene uncertain. The length of the CDR3 is 13 residues. CDR1 and CDR2 (germline): SGHRS, YFSETQ. Deletions cut 5 bases from V and 9 bases from J, with 17 bases between. Written as DNA, the CDR3 is TGCGCCAGCAGTTCCGCTCCCCCCGACAGCTACACCTTC. Its protein is CASSSAPPDSYTF.

This clone was recorded only once. This chain links TRBV7-9 with TRBJ1-2, with D unresolved. Trimming stripped 0 bases from V and 8 bases from J, with 10 bases between. Germline assignment: CDR1 SEHNR and CDR2 FQNEAQ (reference sequence). The CDR3 has 13 residues. CDR3 region: CASSLAPGNGYTF. Here the CDR3 DNA reads TGTGCCAGCAGCTTAGCGCCCGGGAACGGCTACACCTTC.

This clone turned up a few times. This CDR3 is CAWTISRDLLNTGELFF. The CDR3 bases are TGTGCCTGGACGATTTCCCGGGACTTACTTAACACCGGGGAGCTGTTTTTT. The chain links TRBV30 to TRBJ2-2, with a possible D match to TRBD2 (6 bases). The CDR3 is 17 amino acids. Germline V gives CDR1 GTSNPN, CDR2 SVGIG (reference sequence). The V gene lost 4 bases and the J gene lost 2 bases, with 20 bases spanning the gap.

The CDR3 sequence is CSTRDRQNTEAFF. DNA of the CDR3: TGCAGCACCCGGGACAGGCAGAACACTGAAGCTTTCTTT. The genes are TRBV29-1 and TRBJ1-1; 8 nucleotides match TRBD1. V lost 8 bases to trimming and J lost 1 base; unmatched junction nucleotides: 6. CDR3 length equals 13 residues. Germline lookup yields CDR1 SQVTM and CDR2 ANQGSEA.

The V call is TRBV10-3, the J call TRBJ2-3; 11 nucleotides agree with TRBD2. V was pared by 3 bases and J by 2 bases, with 4 bases of the junction left unmatched. Germline V gives CDR1 ENHRY, CDR2 SYGVKD. The CDR3 consists of 16 residues. The CDR3 bases are TGTGCCATCAGTGACCAGACTAGCGGGGTCACAGATACGCAGTATTTT. It specifies CAISDQTSGVTDTQYF.

This clone was seen a single time. This chain links TRBV2 with TRBJ1-1; D uncertain. The CDR3 totals 12 residues. The germline V and J ends were trimmed by 6 bases and 8 bases, with 13 bases remaining between them. From germline, CDR1 is SNHLY and CDR2 FYNNEI. The CDR3 DNA reads as TGTGCCAGCAGCGAGAGCGGACCCGAAGCTTTCTTT. Translation: CASSESGPEAFF.

This chain connects TRBV11-2 to TRBJ1-2; no clear D. The V end was cut by 5 bases, the J end by 4 bases, with 11 bases between. This CDR3 has 13 residues. Germline V lookup: CDR1 SGHAT, CDR2 FQNNGV. The CDR3 is CASSNEGVYGYTF. In nucleotides, the CDR3 is TGTGCCAGCAGCAATGAGGGAGTCTATGGCTACACCTTC.

The chain employs TRBV18 and TRBJ1-5; D is possibly TRBD1 (5 bases). The CDR3 totals 15 residues. Trimming removed 0 bases from V and 7 bases from J, with 13 bases in between. CDR1 is KGHSH, CDR2 LQKENI, per germline. The CDR3 DNA follows: TGTGCCAGCTCACCACCGTTAGGGGAGGGACAGCCCCAGCATTTT. Its translation is CASSPPLGEGQPQHF.

The chain combines TRBV7-9 with TRBJ2-7; tentative D call: TRBD2 (5 bases). Germline V gives CDR1 SEHNR, CDR2 FQNEAQ (reference sequence). CDR3 size: 13 residues. The germline V and J ends were trimmed by 1 base and 3 bases, with 7 bases remaining between them. CDR3 in DNA: TGTGCCAGCAGCTTAGGGGCGGGCTACGAGCAGTACTTC. It encodes CASSLGAGYEQYF.

The chain is built from TRBV6-5 and TRBJ1-1; D perhaps matches TRBD1 (5 bases). The CDR3 consists of 16 residues. V gave up 0 bases and J gave up 5 bases, with 16 bases separating them. Germline loops: CDR1 MNHEY, CDR2 SVGAGI. CDR3: CASSYSIGLGGTEAFF. The CDR3 DNA follows: TGTGCCAGCAGTTACTCGATCGGGCTCGGGGGGACTGAAGCTTTCTTT.

This sequence joins TRBV19 and TRBJ2-1; 10 bases map to TRBD1. J gave up 4 bases and V 9 bases, and 9 bases lay outside the gene matches. This CDR3 has 15 amino acids. The V gene's germline CDR1 is LNHDA and CDR2 SQIVND (reference sequence). The CDR3: CASSLDRGKYNEQFF. CDR3 sequence (DNA): TGTGCCAGCTCTCTGGACAGGGGGAAGTACAATGAGCAGTTCTTC.

The chain combines TRBV10-3 with TRBJ2-2; 9 bases align to TRBD1. Germline trimming cut 6 bases from V and 5 bases from J; bases unmatched to any gene: 10. CDR1 is ENHRY and CDR2 is SYGVKD in the germline V gene. The CDR3 is 16 amino acids. CDR3 loop: CAIRGPGTGSTGELFF. DNA for the CDR3: TGTGCCATCAGAGGCCCCGGGACAGGGAGTACCGGGGAGCTGTTTTTT.

The chain uses TRBV5-1 and TRBJ1-1, with D uncertain. Trimming stripped 5 bases from V and 4 bases from J, with 12 bases between. The CDR3 totals 13 residues. Germline lookup yields CDR1 SGHRS and CDR2 YFSETQ. The CDR3 loop reads CASSRGTPTEAFF. The CDR3 DNA reads as TGCGCCAGCAGTAGAGGAACCCCCACTGAAGCTTTCTTT.

This clone was seen once. This CDR3 is CASSLGGTGGYNEQFF. CDR3 sequence (DNA): TGTGCCAGCAGTTTAGGAGGGACAGGGGGATACAATGAGCAGTTCTTC. This chain uses TRBV28 with TRBJ2-1; 11 nucleotides agree with TRBD1. The CDR3 is 16 residues long. In germline, CDR1 is MDHEN, CDR2 SYDVKM. Unmatched junction bases numbered 4, after V lost 2 bases and J lost 4 bases.

For this clone: One end of the junction is discordant with germline, which a read error may explain. The chain combines TRBV30 with TRBJ1-1; the D gene is possibly TRBD1 (6 bases). Germline assignment: CDR1 GTSNPN and CDR2 SVGIG (reference sequence). The CDR3 runs 13 residues. CDR3 bases: TGCGCCCGGACTGGACAGTTGAACACTGAAGCTTTCTTT. Translation: CARTGQLNTEAFF.